This TCR beta chain was documented in a study of shared clonotypes between healthy human individuals. General study points: The small donor group covered limited genetic and exposure diversity. Researchers sampled only blood; tissue repertoires likely differ.

DNA input for the unsorted PBMC replicate PCRs was 250 to 300 ng, 30,000 to 35,000 T cell genomes. As originally analysed: Junction-only sequences produced by ImmunoSEQ had no quality scores, so filtering differed. The repertoire was sequenced with immunoSEQ multiplex PCR; TCRdb's copy has only in-frame clones and lacks some. V and J calls and clone size are those listed in that table; D and trimming were worked out from the DNA. The sample yields more than 400,000 clones, about 78% seen once. Trimming took 0 bases from V and 2 from J, leaving 9 bases between them. The CDR3 has 15 residues. Germline values: CDR1 SGDLS, CDR2 YYNGEE. Of note for this clone: Its target is unknown.

This sequence joins TRBV9 and TRBJ2-1; D is ambiguous. The sample taken for sequencing was PBMCs. This clonotype was obtained from a woman aged 40 to 50 in good health. Some clones in this sample may be carry-over from other donors' samples. CDR3 region: CASSVGGETYNEQFF. In DNA, the CDR3 is TGTGCCAGCAGCGTAGGAGGCGAGACCTACAATGAGCAGTTCTTC. The whole variable domain, remainder taken from reference TRBV9 and TRBJ2-1, is DSGVTQTPKHLITATGQRVTLRCSPRSGDLSVYWYQQSLDQGLQFLIQYYNGEERAKGNILERFSAQQFPDLHSELNLSSLELGDSALYFCASSVGGETYNEQFFGPGTRLTVL.